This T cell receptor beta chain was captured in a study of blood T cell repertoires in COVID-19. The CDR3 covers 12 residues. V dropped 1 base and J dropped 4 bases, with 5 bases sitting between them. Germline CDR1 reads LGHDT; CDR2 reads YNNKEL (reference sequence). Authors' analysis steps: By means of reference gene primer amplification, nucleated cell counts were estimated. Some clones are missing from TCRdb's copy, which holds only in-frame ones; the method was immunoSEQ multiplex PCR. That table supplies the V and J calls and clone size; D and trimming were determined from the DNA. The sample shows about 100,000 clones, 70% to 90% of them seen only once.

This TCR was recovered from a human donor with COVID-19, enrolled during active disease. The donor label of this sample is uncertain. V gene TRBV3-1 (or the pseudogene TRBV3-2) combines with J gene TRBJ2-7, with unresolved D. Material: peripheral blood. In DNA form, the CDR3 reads TGTGCCAGCAGCCAAGTGGCATACGAGCAGTACTTC. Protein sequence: CASSQVAYEQYF.